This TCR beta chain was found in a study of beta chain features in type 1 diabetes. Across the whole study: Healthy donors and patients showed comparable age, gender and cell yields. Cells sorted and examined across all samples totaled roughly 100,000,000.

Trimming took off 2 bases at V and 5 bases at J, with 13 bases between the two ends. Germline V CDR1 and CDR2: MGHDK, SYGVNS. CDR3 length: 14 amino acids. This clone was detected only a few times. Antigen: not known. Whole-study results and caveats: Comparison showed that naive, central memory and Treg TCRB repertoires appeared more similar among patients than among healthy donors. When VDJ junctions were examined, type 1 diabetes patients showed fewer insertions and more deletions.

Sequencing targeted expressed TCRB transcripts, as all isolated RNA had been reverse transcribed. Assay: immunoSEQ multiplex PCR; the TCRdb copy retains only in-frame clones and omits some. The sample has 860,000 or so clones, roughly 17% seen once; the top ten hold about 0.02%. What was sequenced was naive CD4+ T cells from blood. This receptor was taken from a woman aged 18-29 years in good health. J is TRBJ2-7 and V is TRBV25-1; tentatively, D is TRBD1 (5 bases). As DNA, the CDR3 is TGTGCCAGCAGTGAACGCAACCAGGGCGACGAGCAGTACTTC. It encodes CASSERNQGDEQYF.